Below, one T cell receptor (beta chain) is given with its context. These data are taken from a study of memory CD4+ T cells and cytomegalovirus serostatus. Study-level information: This sample comes from healthy Belgian adults, roughly 9 CMV seropositive, 24 seronegative.

Repertoires were generated with immunoSEQ multiplex PCR, while TCRdb's copy carries only in-frame clones and drops some. The sample records under 70,000 clones, about 81% being singletons. The CDR3 has 13 residues. Trimming took 5 bases from V and 7 from J; bases not matched to a gene: 5. The germline V gene has CDR1 LNHDA and CDR2 SQIVND (reference sequence). Single viable CD3+CD4+CD8-CD45RO+ cells were sorted as the memory CD4+ T cells. The source material was memory CD4+ T cells from blood. The chain employs TRBV19 and TRBJ1-1, with 9 bases lining up with TRBD1. The receptor was derived from an adult in good health and CMV-seronegative. The CDR3 region has the DNA TGTGCCAGTAGTGGACAGGGGAGGGATGAAGCTTTCTTT. Translating gives CASSGQGRDEAFF.